Listed below are T cell receptor beta chains from one sample, sequenced in a study of long-term antiretroviral therapy in people with HIV. The repertoire was sequenced with immunoSEQ multiplex PCR; TCRdb's copy has only in-frame clones and lacks some. The sample has 10,000 to 15,000 clones; over 60% are singletons. The sample in question was unsorted PBMCs, obtained 0.5 years before starting antiretroviral therapy. These receptors were obtained from a woman aged 40 to 50 with HIV. The CDR3 runs from the conserved cysteine through the conserved F or W. Fields, in order: J gene, V gene, clone size, D gene, CDR3 DNA, CDR3 protein. The D gene is left open where the match is weak. Clone size is not always given. Where it is, it says once, few, many or a class for expanded clones.

TRBJ1-5,TRBV2,.,.,TGTGCCAGCAGGGACTGGAGCAATCAGCCCCAGCATTTT,CASRDWSNQPQHF
TRBJ1-6,TRBV9,.,TRBD1,TGTGCCAGCAGCCCAGGGGGTTTCGATTCACCCCTCCACTTT,CASSPGGFDSPLHF
TRBJ1-2,TRBV4-3,few,TRBD1,TGCGCCAGCAGCCAAGGGGGACTGGGACAGATCTATGGCTACACCTTC,CASSQGGLGQIYGYTF
TRBJ2-2,TRBV27,.,.,TGTGCCAGCACCTCTAGAGTCGGGACGGTGAACACCGGGGAGCTGTTTTTT,CASTSRVGTVNTGELFF
TRBJ1-1,TRBV4-1,.,.,TGCGCCAGCAGCCAGAACAAACCCACTGAAGCTTTCTTT,CASSQNKPTEAFF
TRBJ1-2,TRBV6-4,once,.,TGTGCCAGCAGTGACTCTAGAGTCTATGGCTACACCTTC,CASSDSRVYGYTF
TRBJ2-7,TRBV5-1,.,.,TGCGCCAGCAGCCAAAGGGCGGACGAGCAGTACTTC,CASSQRADEQYF
TRBJ2-5,TRBV15,.,TRBD2,TGTGCCACCAGCCGGGGACTAGCGGGACAAGAGACCCAGTACTTC,CATSRGLAGQETQYF
TRBJ2-5,TRBV10-2,once,.,TGCGCCGCACGCGGAGGGCTCACACAAGAGACCCAGTACTTC,CAARGGLTQETQYF
TRBJ2-7,TRBV2,.,TRBD2,TGTGCCAGCAGGGAGTCCTTAGCGGGGGGGCCGAACGAGCAGTACTTC,CASRESLAGGPNEQYF
TRBJ2-1,TRBV6-5,.,.,TGTGCCAGCAGTTACGGGAATGAGCAGTTCTTC,CASSYGNEQFF
TRBJ2-7,TRBV5-4,few,.,TGTGCCAGCAGCTTGGACCTAGCTGGGGAGCAGTACTTC,CASSLDLAGEQYF
TRBJ2-5,TRBV6-1,.,.,TGTGCCAGCAGTGAAATGAGGGGGGGCCAAGAGACCCAGTACTTC,CASSEMRGGQETQYF
TRBJ2-7,TRBV19,few,TRBD1,TGTGCCAGTAGTATCGCGCAGGGGGTATCCTACGAGCAGTACTTC,CASSIAQGVSYEQYF
TRBJ2-5,TRBV7-9,.,.,TGTGCCAGCAGGAACACCCGGGACACCTCTGGAGAGACCCAGTACTTC,CASRNTRDTSGETQYF
TRBJ1-4,TRBV25-1,.,.,TGTGCCACCGGGTGGGACGTGGGTGAAAAACTGTTTTTT,CATGWDVGEKLFF
TRBJ2-7,TRBV5-1,.,.,TGCGCCAGCAGCTTGATTCCGGTAGGAACAGAGGTTGGCGAGCAGTACTTC,CASSLIPVGTEVGEQYF
TRBJ2-2,TRBV5-1,.,TRBD2,TGCGCCAGCAGCCCAGGACTAGCGGGATCCACCGGGGAGCTGTTTTTT,CASSPGLAGSTGELFF
TRBJ2-7,TRBV5-6,.,TRBD2,TGTGCCAGCAGACGGTTGGGGGGGGTAGTGAACGAGCAGTACTTC,CASRRLGGVVNEQYF
TRBJ1-1,TRBV5-1,.,TRBD1,TGCGCCAGCAGCCAAGGGACAGGGCGCAGTGAAGCTTTCTTT,CASSQGTGRSEAFF
TRBJ1-2,TRBV4-1,.,.,TGCGCCAGCAGCCAAGCCCCAGGGAATGGCTACACCTTC,CASSQAPGNGYTF
TRBJ2-2,TRBV12-5,.,.,TGTGCTAGCGTTCCCGAGGGAAACACCGGGGAGCTGTTTTTT,CASVPEGNTGELFF
TRBJ1-1,TRBV19,.,.,TGTGCCAGTACTGGGGAGGCGACTGAAGCTTTCTTT,CASTGEATEAFF
TRBJ1-4,TRBV4-1,.,TRBD1,TGCGCCAGCAGCCAAGATCGGGGACAGGGTAATGAAAAACTGTTTTTT,CASSQDRGQGNEKLFF
TRBJ1-1,TRBV30,few,.,TGTGCCTGGAGTTCAAGTATTAAGAACACTGAAGCTTTCTTT,CAWSSSIKNTEAFF
TRBJ2-2,TRBV13,once,TRBD2,TGTGCCAGCAGCCCAAGGACTAGCGGGGGCGAGAGTCCCAGGAACACCGGGGAGCTGTTTTTT,CASSPRTSGGESPRNTGELFF
TRBJ2-4,TRBV6-5,.,.,TGTGCCAGCAGTGGGGGGCTAACCAAAAACATTCAGTACTTC,CASSGGLTKNIQYF
TRBJ1-3,TRBV30,.,.,TGTGCCTGGAGGGGGGGCAGCAGCTCTGGAAACACCATATATTTT,CAWRGGSSSGNTIYF
TRBJ1-2,TRBV19,.,.,TGTGCCAGTAGTATCAATCCGGTCGCTAACTATGGCTACACCTTC,CASSINPVANYGYTF
TRBJ1-5,TRBV6-6,.,.,TGTGCCAGCAGTTGGGATAGCAATCAGCCCCAGCATTTT,CASSWDSNQPQHF
TRBJ2-1,TRBV11-3,.,.,TGTGCCAGCAGCCCCCGGGGGCCGAGACCTAATGAGCAGTTCTTC,CASSPRGPRPNEQFF
TRBJ1-1,TRBV5-4,.,.,TGTGCCAGCAGCTTCGACAGGTCGCTTGAAGCTTTCTTT,CASSFDRSLEAFF
TRBJ1-2,TRBV11-3,.,.,TGTGCCAGCAGCTTAAACAGCGAGAGCTATGGCTACACCTTC,CASSLNSESYGYTF
TRBJ2-1,TRBV9,.,TRBD1,TGTGCCAGCAGCCCTCCATCCGGGACAGGGGGCTATGAGCAGTTCTTC,CASSPPSGTGGYEQFF
TRBJ1-2,TRBV5-1,.,TRBD1,TGCGCCAGCGCGGGACAGAGTGTTGGGGGCTACACCTTC,CASAGQSVGGYTF
TRBJ2-2,TRBV27,.,TRBD2,TGTGCCAGCAGCTTAGTGTCGGGAGGGATGAGCGGGGAGCTGTTTTTT,CASSLVSGGMSGELFF
TRBJ2-7,TRBV5-5,.,TRBD2,TGTGCCAGCAGCTTGGGGGGCGGGGGATTCTACGAGCAGTACTTC,CASSLGGGGFYEQYF
TRBJ1-1,TRBV11-2,.,.,TGTGCCAGCAGCGCCCAAGGGGGCACTGAAGCTTTCTTT,CASSAQGGTEAFF
TRBJ2-5,TRBV2,.,.,TGTGCCAGCAGTGGCGTCCCCAGGGGGACCCAGTACTTC,CASSGVPRGTQYF
TRBJ2-3,TRBV11-2,.,.,TGTGCCAGCAGCTTGGGGGTAGCACACACAGATACGCAGTATTTT,CASSLGVAHTDTQYF
TRBJ1-2,TRBV4-2,.,TRBD1,TGTGCCAGCAGCCAAGGGCCCGGACAGGGGTCTAACTATGGCTACACCTTC,CASSQGPGQGSNYGYTF
TRBJ2-1,TRBV2,.,TRBD2,TGTGCCAGCAGAGACCCCGGGACTAGCCTGGGAGAGGAGCAGTTCTTC,CASRDPGTSLGEEQFF
TRBJ1-2,TRBV7-9,few,.,TGTGCCAGCAGACTGACTACAGGGCATGGCTACACCTTC,CASRLTTGHGYTF
TRBJ2-5,TRBV10-3,.,.,TGTGCCATCAGTGAGACGGAAGAGACCCAGTACTTC,CAISETEETQYF